This record concerns one T cell receptor (beta chain) sequence. No antigen is known for it. Libraries were prepared by immunoSEQ multiplex PCR; TCRdb keeps only in-frame clonotypes and omits some of them. The sample yields 150,000 or so clones, about nine tenths seen once. The source of the sample is a study of T cell responses to AZD1222 COVID-19 vaccine. Whole-study findings and limits: Reportedly, close to half of spike-specific TCRs are directed against unmutated variant regions. Donors skewed white British and female; clonal diversity was possibly underestimated. Baseline seropositives among AZD1222 recipients totaled only five to seven.

CDR1 is MRHNA, CDR2 SNTAGT, per germline. The CDR3 length is 12 residues. V lost 2 bases to trimming and J lost 7 bases, with 6 bases between them. The source material was peripheral blood, sampled on day 0 of AZD1222 vaccination. The sequence was obtained from an adult in good health. This sequence joins TRBV6-4 and TRBJ2-1; unclear D gene. In DNA form, the CDR3 reads TGTGCCAGCAGTGACAGGGAAAATGAGCAGTTCTTC. Its protein product is CASSDRENEQFF.